One and the same sample provided the 8 T cell receptor beta chains below, sequenced in a study of glioma-infiltrating T cells. Using RNA template, CDR3s of TCR alpha and beta were amplified with iRepertoire arm-PCR. TCRdb itself ran the multiplex PCR reads through MiXCR, one entry per CDR3 protein. The top ten hold roughly 15% of the sample, which has approximately 120,000 distinct CDR3 sequences, about 23% seen once. Sequencing was performed on glioma tissue, nonneoplastic brain tissue, or PBMCs (not recorded which). The receptors derive from a human donor with low-grade glioma or glioblastoma, undergoing nonglioma brain surgery, or in good health (not recorded which).

A note on this clonotype: A much more abundant neighbour one base away suggests this may be a read error. This CDR3 is CASSQGLAKDEQYF. CDR3 coding DNA: TGCGCCAGCAGCCAAGGGCTAGCGAAGGACGAGCAGTACTTC. This chain uses TRBV4-1 with TRBJ2-7; D may be TRBD2 (6 bases). From germline, CDR1 is MGHRA and CDR2 YSYEKL. V dropped 1 base and J dropped 5 bases, with 12 bases sitting between them. The CDR3 has 14 residues.

The V gene is TRBV12-3 or TRBV12-4, the J gene TRBJ1-2; unclear D gene. The CDR3 runs 13 residues. Trimming removed 6 bases at V and 1 base at J, with 9 bases between. The CDR3 spells CASRGTDNYGYTF. CDR3 nucleotide sequence: TGTGCCAGCAGGGGAACGGATAACTATGGCTACACCTTC.

CDR3 amino acids: CASSSQNQLAGVDNEQFF. As DNA, the CDR3 is TGTGCCAGCAGCTCCCAAAATCAACTAGCGGGAGTTGACAATGAGCAGTTCTTC. The rearrangement uses TRBV5-4 and TRBJ2-1; 11 bases are shared with TRBD2. The CDR3 has 18 residues. Unmatched junction bases numbered 13, after V lost 3 bases and J lost 5 bases. Germline CDR1 reads SGHNT; CDR2 reads YYREEE (reference sequence). Full variable domain (missing parts from reference TRBV5-4 and TRBJ2-1): ETGVTQSPTHLIKTRGQQVTLRCSSQSGHNTVSWYQQALGQGPQFIFQYYREEENGRGNFPPRFSGLQFPNYSSELNVNALELDDSALYLCASSSQNQLAGVDNEQFFGPGTRLTVL.

This clonotype came up many times. J is TRBJ2-1 and V is TRBV7-2, with 12 positions matching TRBD2. The V gene's germline CDR1 is SGHTA and CDR2 FQGNSA. Unmatched junction bases numbered 13, after V lost 5 bases and J lost 8 bases. The CDR3 consists of 17 residues. In DNA, the CDR3 is TGTGCCAGCAGCCCCCGAACGACTAGCGGGAGTGGGGATGAGCAGTTCTTC. It is translated as CASSPRTTSGSGDEQFF.

This clonotype was seen many times. The chain is built from TRBV15 and TRBJ2-3, with TRBD2 matching 11 bases. The ends lost 4 bases at V and 3 bases at J; junction bases unmatched: 3. The CDR3 has 15 amino acids. CDR1 is LNHNV, CDR2 YYDKDF, per germline (reference sequence). DNA of the CDR3: TGTGCCACCAGCACTCGGACTAGCGGGACAGATACGCAGTATTTT. This gives the protein CATSTRTSGTDTQYF.

V and J are TRBV11-2 and TRBJ2-7; 8 bases are a match to TRBD1. CDR3 size: 13 residues. CDR1 and CDR2 from the germline V gene are SGHAT and FQNNGV. J gave up 5 bases and V 10 bases, and 10 bases lay outside the gene matches. The CDR3 here is CAIGTGQGNEQYF. Written as DNA, the CDR3 is TGTGCCATTGGGACCGGACAGGGAAACGAGCAGTACTTC.

This clonotype has ten or more counts. The genes are TRBV28 and TRBJ2-7; 8 bases match TRBD1. This CDR3 contains 16 residues. CDR1 MDHEN and CDR2 SYDVKM come from the germline V gene. V trimming: 3 bases; J trimming: 1 base; junction bases outside the gene matches: 8. The CDR3 bases are TGTGCCAGCAGTTTTGACTACAGGGGGGCTTCCTACGAGCAGTACTTC. This sequence encodes CASSFDYRGASYEQYF.

This clonotype was seen many times. The chain combines TRBV6-1 with TRBJ2-7, with TRBD2 identical over 7 bases. This CDR3 has 15 amino acids. Trimming removed 4 bases from V and 2 bases from J; junction bases left unmatched: 8. Per the germline V gene, CDR1 is MNHNS and CDR2 is SASEGT. The CDR3 DNA follows: TGTGCCAGCAGTGCTCGCCGGGACTATACCTACGAGCAGTACTTC. Protein sequence: CASSARRDYTYEQYF.